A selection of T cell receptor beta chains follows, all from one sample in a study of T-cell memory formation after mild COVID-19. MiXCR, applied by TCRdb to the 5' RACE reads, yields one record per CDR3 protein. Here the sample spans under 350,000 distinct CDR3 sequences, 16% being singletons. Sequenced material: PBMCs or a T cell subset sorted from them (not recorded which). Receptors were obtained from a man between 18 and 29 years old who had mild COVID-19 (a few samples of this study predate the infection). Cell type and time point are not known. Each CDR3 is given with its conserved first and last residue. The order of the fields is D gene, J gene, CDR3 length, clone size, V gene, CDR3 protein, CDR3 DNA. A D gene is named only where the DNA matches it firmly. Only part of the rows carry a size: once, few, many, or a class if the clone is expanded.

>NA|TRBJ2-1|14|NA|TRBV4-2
CASSQVLTHNEQFF
TGTGCCAGCAGCCAAGTACTCACCCACAATGAGCAGTTCTTC
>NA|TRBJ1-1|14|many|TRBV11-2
CASSLVYGDTEAFF
TGTGCCAGCAGCTTAGTGTACGGGGACACTGAAGCTTTCTTT
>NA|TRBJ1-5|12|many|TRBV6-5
CASSYNNQPQHF
TGTGCCAGCAGTTACAATAATCAGCCCCAGCATTTT
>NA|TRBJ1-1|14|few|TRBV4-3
CASALSRGNTEAFF
TGCGCCAGCGCATTGTCCAGGGGGAACACTGAAGCTTTCTTT
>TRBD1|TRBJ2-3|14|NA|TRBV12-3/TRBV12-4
CASSPDRGLTTQYF
TGTGCCAGCAGTCCGGACAGGGGGCTGACGACGCAGTATTTT
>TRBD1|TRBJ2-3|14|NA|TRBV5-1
CASGKGQTTDTQYF
TGCGCCAGCGGAAAGGGACAGACCACAGATACGCAGTATTTT
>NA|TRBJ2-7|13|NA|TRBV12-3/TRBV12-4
CASSFNRANEQYF
TGTGCCAGCAGTTTTAACAGGGCCAACGAGCAGTACTTC
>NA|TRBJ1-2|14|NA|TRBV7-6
CASSPHDGFYGYTF
TGTGCCAGCAGCCCCCACGATGGGTTCTATGGCTACACCTTC
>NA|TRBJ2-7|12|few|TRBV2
CASTGLAYEQYF
TGTGCCAGCACCGGGCTGGCCTACGAGCAGTACTTC
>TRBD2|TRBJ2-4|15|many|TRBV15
CATSRDRRGGAIQYF
TGTGCCACCAGCAGAGATCGCCGCGGGGGGGCCATTCAGTACTTC
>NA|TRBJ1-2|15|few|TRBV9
CASTTFGGAGNGYTF
TGTGCCAGCACCACCTTCGGGGGGGCAGGGAATGGCTACACCTTC
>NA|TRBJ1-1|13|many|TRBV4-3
CASSQDLTPGAFF
TGCGCCAGCAGCCAAGATTTGACCCCAGGAGCTTTCTTT
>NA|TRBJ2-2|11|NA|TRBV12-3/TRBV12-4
CASGRGGELFF
TGTGCCAGTGGTAGGGGGGGAGAGCTGTTTTTT
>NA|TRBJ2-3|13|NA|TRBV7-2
CASSSPFPDTQYF
TGTGCCAGCAGCTCTCCTTTTCCCGATACGCAGTATTTT
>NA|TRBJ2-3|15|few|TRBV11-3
CASSTSTVSTDTQYF
TGTGCCAGCAGCACATCGACCGTCAGCACAGATACGCAGTATTTT
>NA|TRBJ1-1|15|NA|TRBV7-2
CASSLRRGLNTEAFF
TGTGCCAGCAGCTTACGTCGGGGTTTGAACACTGAAGCTTTCTTT
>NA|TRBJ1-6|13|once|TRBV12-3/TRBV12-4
CASSPGHNSPLHF
TGTGCCAGCTCGCCAGGGCATAATTCACCCCTCCACTTT
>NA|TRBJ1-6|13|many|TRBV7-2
CASSLGLDSPLHF
TGTGCCAGCAGCTTAGGCCTAGATTCACCCCTCCACTTT
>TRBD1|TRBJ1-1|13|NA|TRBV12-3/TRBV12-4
CASSFDREGEAFF
TGTGCCAGCAGTTTCGACAGGGAAGGTGAAGCTTTCTTT
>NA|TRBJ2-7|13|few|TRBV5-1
CASSPDGNYEQYF
TGCGCCAGCAGCCCCGACGGAAACTACGAGCAGTACTTC
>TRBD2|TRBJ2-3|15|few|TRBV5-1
CASSLGTSGPDTQYF
TGCGCCAGCAGCTTAGGGACTAGCGGGCCAGATACGCAGTATTTT
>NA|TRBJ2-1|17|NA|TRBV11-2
CASSLDLAGGSYNEQFF
TGTGCCAGCAGCTTAGATCTGGCAGGGGGGTCCTACAATGAGCAGTTCTTC
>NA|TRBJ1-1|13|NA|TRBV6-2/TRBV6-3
CASSPSGSTEAFF
TGTGCCAGCAGCCCCAGTGGGAGCACTGAAGCTTTCTTT
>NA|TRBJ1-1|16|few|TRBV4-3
CASSPETTDMNTEAFF
TGCGCCAGCAGCCCAGAAACTACAGATATGAACACTGAAGCTTTCTTT
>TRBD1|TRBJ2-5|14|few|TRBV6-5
CASRGQLSQETQYF
TGTGCCAGCAGGGGACAGCTAAGCCAAGAGACCCAGTACTTC
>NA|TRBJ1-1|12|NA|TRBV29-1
CSVVSVNTEAFF
TGCAGCGTTGTCTCTGTTAACACTGAAGCTTTCTTT
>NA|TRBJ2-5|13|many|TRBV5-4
CASSLVEQETQYF
TGTGCCAGCAGCTTGGTGGAACAAGAGACCCAGTACTTC
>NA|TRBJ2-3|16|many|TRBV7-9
CASSFYLTSSTDTQYF
TGTGCCAGCAGCTTTTATCTTACATCCAGCACAGATACGCAGTATTTT
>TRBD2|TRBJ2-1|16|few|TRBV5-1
CASSLAQGGGYNEQFF
TGCGCCAGCAGCTTGGCCCAAGGCGGGGGCTACAATGAGCAGTTCTTC
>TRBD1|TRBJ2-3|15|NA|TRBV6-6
CASMGVYRGQDTQYF
TGTGCCAGCATGGGGGTTTACAGGGGGCAAGATACGCAGTATTTT
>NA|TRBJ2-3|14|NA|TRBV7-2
CASSPISGSDTQYF
TGTGCCAGCAGCCCAATCTCGGGTTCGGATACGCAGTATTTT
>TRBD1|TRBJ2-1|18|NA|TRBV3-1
CASSQERTGRTSYNEQFF
TGTGCCAGCAGCCAAGAAAGGACAGGCAGAACATCCTACAATGAGCAGTTCTTC
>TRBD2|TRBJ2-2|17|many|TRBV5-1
CASSLASGGAVTGELFF
TGCGCCAGCAGCTTGGCCAGCGGGGGGGCCGTCACCGGGGAGCTGTTTTTT
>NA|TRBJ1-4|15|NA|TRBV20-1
CSASDPPGANEKLFF
TGCAGTGCTAGCGACCCGCCGGGCGCTAATGAAAAACTGTTTTTT
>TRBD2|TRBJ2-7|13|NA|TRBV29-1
CSVGVPSGVEQYF
TGCAGCGTTGGCGTCCCTAGCGGGGTTGAGCAGTACTTC
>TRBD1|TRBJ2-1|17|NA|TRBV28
CASSLNRGLSSYNEQFF
TGTGCCAGCAGTTTAAACAGGGGCTTGAGCTCCTACAATGAGCAGTTCTTC
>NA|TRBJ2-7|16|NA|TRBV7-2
CASSPPYLTASYEQYF
TGTGCCAGCAGCCCGCCGTACTTGACAGCTTCCTACGAGCAGTACTTC
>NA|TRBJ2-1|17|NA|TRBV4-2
CASSQDLRDLPDNEQFF
TGTGCCAGCAGCCAAGATCTGAGGGATCTCCCCGACAATGAGCAGTTCTTC
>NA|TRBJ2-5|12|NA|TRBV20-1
CSASGGRQTQYF
TGCAGTGCTAGCGGGGGGCGCCAGACCCAGTACTTC
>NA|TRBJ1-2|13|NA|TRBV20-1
CSARTSGTAGYTF
TGCAGTGCTAGAACATCAGGGACGGCCGGCTACACCTTC
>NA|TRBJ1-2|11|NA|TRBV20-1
CSVVSTYGYTF
TGCAGTGTAGTTTCCACTTATGGCTACACCTTC
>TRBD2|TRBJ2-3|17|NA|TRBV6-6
CASSRHTSGGPGDTQYF
TGTGCCAGCAGTCGACACACTAGCGGGGGCCCTGGTGATACGCAGTATTTT
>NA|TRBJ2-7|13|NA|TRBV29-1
CSATGPSTYEQYF
TGCAGCGCTACAGGGCCATCTACCTACGAGCAGTACTTC
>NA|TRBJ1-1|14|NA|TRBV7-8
CASSSGDGYTEAFF
TGTGCCAGCAGCTCAGGGGACGGATACACTGAAGCTTTCTTT
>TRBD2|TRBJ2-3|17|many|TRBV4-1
CASSQEWTSGATDTQYF
TGCGCCAGCAGCCAGGAATGGACTAGCGGAGCCACAGATACGCAGTATTTT
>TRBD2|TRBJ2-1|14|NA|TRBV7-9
CASQLLTSGGRKFF
TGTGCCAGCCAGCTCCTGACTAGCGGGGGGAGAAAGTTCTTC
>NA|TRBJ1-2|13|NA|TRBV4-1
CASSQEGRGGYTF
TGCGCCAGCAGCCAAGAAGGAAGGGGTGGCTACACCTTC
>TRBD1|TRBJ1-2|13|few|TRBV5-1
CASSDGQVYGYTF
TGCGCCAGCAGCGACGGACAGGTCTACGGCTACACCTTC
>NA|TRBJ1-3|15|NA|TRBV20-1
CSARAPGHEGNTIYF
TGCAGTGCTAGAGCGCCGGGACACGAAGGAAACACCATATATTTT
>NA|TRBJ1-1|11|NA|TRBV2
CASTLGLKAFF
TGTGCCAGCACGTTGGGTTTGAAAGCTTTCTTT
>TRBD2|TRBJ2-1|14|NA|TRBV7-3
CASSTRLATDEQFF
TGTGCCAGCAGCACAAGACTAGCAACCGATGAGCAGTTCTTC
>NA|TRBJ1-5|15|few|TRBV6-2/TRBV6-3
CASSYPRGGEQPQHF
TGTGCCAGCAGTTACCCCCGGGGAGGGGAACAGCCCCAGCATTTT
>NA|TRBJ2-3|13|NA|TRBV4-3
CASSQLVGDTQYF
TGCGCCAGCAGCCAACTGGTCGGGGATACGCAGTATTTT